Listed below are T cell receptor beta chains from one sample, sequenced in a study of shared clonotypes between healthy human individuals. Sequencing was performed with immunoSEQ multiplex PCR; in TCRdb, only in-frame clones are kept and a portion is missing. The sample has fewer than 850,000 clones, 90% to 98% seen once. Sequenced input: naive CD8+ T cells sorted from blood. The receptors derive from a man younger than 45 in good health. The CDR3 runs from the conserved cysteine through the conserved F or W. Fields, in order: D gene, clone size, V gene, J gene, CDR3 protein, CDR3 DNA. D genes are given only for firm matches. The size entry is marked missing in some rows and otherwise reads once, few, many or a size class.

>TRBD2|NA|TRBV27|TRBJ2-3
CACLSEGTSGRARTQYF
TGTGCCTGCCTTAGCGAAGGGACTAGCGGGAGGGCCAGGACGCAGTATTTT
>TRBD2|NA|TRBV27|TRBJ2-7
CASTGGGSYEQYF
TGTGCCAGCACTGGGGGGGGCTCCTACGAGCAGTACTTC
>NA|NA|TRBV28|TRBJ2-7
CASSSNRDDYEQYF
TGTGCCAGCAGTTCGAACCGGGACGACTACGAGCAGTACTTC
>NA|NA|TRBV9|TRBJ2-2
CASSVTLAPGELFF
TGTGCCAGCAGCGTAACTCTAGCGCCCGGGGAGCTGTTTTTT
>TRBD2|once|TRBV7-6|TRBJ2-7
CASSSALAASSYEQYF
TGTGCCAGCAGCTCCGCGCTAGCGGCAAGCTCCTACGAGCAGTACTTC
>TRBD1|NA|TRBV7-8|TRBJ1-1
CASSLGAGGSTEAFF
TGTGCCAGCAGCTTAGGGGCAGGGGGGAGCACTGAAGCTTTCTTT
>NA|NA|TRBV14|TRBJ2-7
CASSQQTGISYEQYF
TGTGCCAGCAGCCAACAAACAGGGATCTCCTACGAGCAGTACTTC
>NA|NA|TRBV5-6|TRBJ1-1
CASSWDTEAFF
TGTGCCAGCAGCTGGGACACTGAAGCTTTCTTT
>TRBD2|NA|TRBV4-1|TRBJ2-7
CASSLRTSGKSSYEQYF
TGCGCCAGCAGCCTACGGACTAGCGGGAAGAGCTCCTACGAGCAGTACTTC
>NA|NA|TRBV9|TRBJ2-7
CASSPRASDPYEQYF
TGTGCCAGCAGCCCCAGGGCTAGCGATCCCTACGAGCAGTACTTC
>NA|NA|TRBV9|TRBJ2-7
CASSSNPYEQYF
TGTGCCAGCAGCTCGAACCCCTACGAGCAGTACTTC
>TRBD2|NA|TRBV10-1|TRBJ2-7
CASSVAGGFYEQYF
TGCGCCAGCAGTGTTGCGGGAGGATTCTACGAGCAGTACTTC
>NA|NA|TRBV7-2|TRBJ2-5
CASSTTFGVSETQYF
TGTGCCAGCAGCACCACGTTTGGGGTTTCAGAGACCCAGTACTTC
>NA|NA|TRBV5-1|TRBJ2-7
CASSLTGTDSYEQYF
TGCGCCAGCAGCTTGACCGGGACGGACTCCTACGAGCAGTACTTC
>NA|NA|TRBV27|TRBJ1-5
CASTYYSNQPQHF
TGTGCCAGCACCTATTATAGCAATCAGCCCCAGCATTTT
>NA|NA|TRBV27|TRBJ2-1
CASSLPPGTPNNEQFF
TGTGCCAGCAGTTTACCCCCCGGGACTCCGAACAATGAGCAGTTCTTC
>TRBD1|NA|TRBV5-4|TRBJ1-1
CASSPGQGTEAFF
TGTGCCAGCAGCCCCGGACAGGGCACTGAAGCTTTCTTT
>NA|NA|TRBV7-9|TRBJ2-7
CASRKEGYEQYF
TGTGCCAGCAGAAAAGAGGGGTACGAGCAGTACTTC
>TRBD1|NA|TRBV9|TRBJ2-1
CASSVAGTGYNEQFF
TGTGCCAGCAGCGTAGCGGGGACAGGTTACAATGAGCAGTTCTTC
>NA|NA|TRBV5-6|TRBJ2-1
CASSPAGHPYNEQFF
TGTGCCAGCAGCCCGGCGGGACACCCCTACAATGAGCAGTTCTTC
>TRBD2|NA|TRBV6-6|TRBJ2-7
CASSTGLGTYEQYF
TGTGCCAGCAGTACTGGACTAGGCACCTACGAGCAGTACTTC
>NA|once|TRBV9|TRBJ2-7
CASSVEGGYGPYEQYF
TGTGCCAGCAGCGTAGAGGGGGGCTACGGCCCCTACGAGCAGTACTTC
>TRBD1|NA|TRBV6-1|TRBJ2-5
CASKQRTGQETQYF
TGTGCCAGCAAACAAAGGACAGGGCAGGAGACCCAGTACTTC
>NA|once|TRBV7-9|TRBJ2-3
CASSLPDFVPDTQYF
TGTGCCAGCAGCTTACCGGATTTCGTTCCAGATACGCAGTATTTT
>TRBD1|NA|TRBV6-1|TRBJ2-2
CASRKTGQGGPELFF
TGTGCCAGCAGGAAAACCGGACAGGGTGGGCCGGAGCTGTTTTTT
>NA|NA|TRBV4-3|TRBJ2-1
CASSQGASSYNEQFF
TGCGCCAGCAGCCAAGGGGCAAGCTCCTACAATGAGCAGTTCTTC
>NA|NA|TRBV10-1|TRBJ2-1
CASSEDWGSDNEQFF
TGCGCCAGCAGTGAGGACTGGGGCTCCGACAATGAGCAGTTCTTC
>NA|NA|TRBV19|TRBJ2-3
CASTFSGRRRGPDTQYF
TGTGCCAGTACCTTCAGTGGACGGAGGAGGGGCCCAGATACGCAGTATTTT
>NA|NA|TRBV7-9|TRBJ1-1
CASSSPQDTEAFF
TGTGCCAGCAGCTCGCCACAGGACACTGAAGCTTTCTTT
>TRBD2|NA|TRBV5-4|TRBJ2-1
CASSTPGTSNEQFF
TGTGCCAGCAGCACCCCCGGGACTAGCAATGAGCAGTTCTTC
>TRBD1|NA|TRBV27|TRBJ2-2
CASSSPRGLGTGELFF
TGTGCCAGCAGTTCTCCCAGGGGGCTAGGCACCGGGGAGCTGTTTTTT
>TRBD2|NA|TRBV7-9|TRBJ2-1
CASSLGGDEQFF
TGTGCCAGCAGCCTGGGGGGGGATGAGCAGTTCTTC
>TRBD1|NA|TRBV5-8|TRBJ2-7
CASSVRGLLYEQYF
TGTGCCAGCAGCGTCAGGGGGCTACTCTACGAGCAGTACTTC
>NA|NA|TRBV29-1|TRBJ2-1
CSVEASSYNEQFF
TGCAGCGTTGAAGCAAGCTCCTACAATGAGCAGTTCTTC
>NA|NA|TRBV7-6|TRBJ2-7
CASSLGPRATYEQYF
TGTGCCAGCAGCTTAGGTCCCCGAGCGACCTACGAGCAGTACTTC